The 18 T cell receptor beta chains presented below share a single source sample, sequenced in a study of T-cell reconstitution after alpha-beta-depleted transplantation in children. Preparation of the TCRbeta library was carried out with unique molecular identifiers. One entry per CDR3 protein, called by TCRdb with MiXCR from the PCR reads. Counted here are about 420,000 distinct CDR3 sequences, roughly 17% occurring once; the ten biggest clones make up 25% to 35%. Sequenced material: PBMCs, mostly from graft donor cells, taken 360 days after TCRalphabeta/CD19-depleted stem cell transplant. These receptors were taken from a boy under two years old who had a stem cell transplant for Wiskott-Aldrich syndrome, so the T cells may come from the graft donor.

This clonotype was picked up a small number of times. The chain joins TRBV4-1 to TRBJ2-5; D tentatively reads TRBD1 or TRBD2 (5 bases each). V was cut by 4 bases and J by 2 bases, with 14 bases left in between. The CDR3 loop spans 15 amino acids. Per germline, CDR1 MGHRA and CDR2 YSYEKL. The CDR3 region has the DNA TGCGCCAGCAGCCGATCTTCGGGGCTACAAGAGACCCAGTACTTC. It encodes CASSRSSGLQETQYF.

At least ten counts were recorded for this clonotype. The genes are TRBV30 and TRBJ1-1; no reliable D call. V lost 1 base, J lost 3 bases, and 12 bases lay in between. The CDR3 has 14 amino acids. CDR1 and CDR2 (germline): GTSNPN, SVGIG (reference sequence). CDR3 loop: CAWSADLRDTEAFF. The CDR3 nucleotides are TGTGCCTGGAGTGCGGACCTTCGGGACACTGAAGCTTTCTTT.

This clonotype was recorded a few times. In DNA, the CDR3 is TGTGCCAGCAGCTCAGACAACATAACCCCCTGGTACGAGCAGTACTTC. The encoded protein is CASSSDNITPWYEQYF. The rearrangement links TRBV7-6 to TRBJ2-7; D call uncertain. V dropped 4 bases and J dropped 4 bases, with 20 bases sitting between them. CDR1 is SGHVS and CDR2 is FNYEAQ in the germline V gene. CDR3 length: 16 amino acids.

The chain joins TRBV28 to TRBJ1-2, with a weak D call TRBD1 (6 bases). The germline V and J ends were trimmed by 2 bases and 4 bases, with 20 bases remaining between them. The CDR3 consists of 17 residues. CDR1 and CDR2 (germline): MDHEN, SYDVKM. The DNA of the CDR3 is TGTGCCAGCAGTTTAGGTACAGGGATCAGATTTGGCTATGGCTACACCTTC. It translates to CASSLGTGIRFGYGYTF.

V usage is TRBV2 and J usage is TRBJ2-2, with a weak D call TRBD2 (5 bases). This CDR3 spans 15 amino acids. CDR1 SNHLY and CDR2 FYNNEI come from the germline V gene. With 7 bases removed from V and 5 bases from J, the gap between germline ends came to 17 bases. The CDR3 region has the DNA TGTGCCAGCATTGAGAGGGCTACTGGGACCGGGGAGCTGTTTTTT. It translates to CASIERATGTGELFF.

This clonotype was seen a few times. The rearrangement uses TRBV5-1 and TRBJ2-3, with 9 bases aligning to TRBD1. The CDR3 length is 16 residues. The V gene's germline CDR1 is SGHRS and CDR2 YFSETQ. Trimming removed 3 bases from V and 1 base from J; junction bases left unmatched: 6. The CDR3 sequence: CASSSQRTGGTDTQYF. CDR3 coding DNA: TGCGCCAGCAGCTCCCAAAGGACAGGGGGCACAGATACGCAGTATTTT.

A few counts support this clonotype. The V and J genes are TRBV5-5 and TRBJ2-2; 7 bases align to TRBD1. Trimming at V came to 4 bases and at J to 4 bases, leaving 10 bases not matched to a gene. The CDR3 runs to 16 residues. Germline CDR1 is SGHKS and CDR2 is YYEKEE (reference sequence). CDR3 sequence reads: CASSPRQGRITGELFF. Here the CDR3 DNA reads TGTGCCAGCAGCCCCCGACAGGGACGAATCACCGGGGAGCTGTTTTTT.

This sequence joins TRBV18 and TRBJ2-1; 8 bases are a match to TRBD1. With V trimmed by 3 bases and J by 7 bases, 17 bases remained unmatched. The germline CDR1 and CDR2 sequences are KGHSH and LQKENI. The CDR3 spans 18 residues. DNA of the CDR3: TGTGCCAGCTCACCCAGGGGTGCGACAGGGGTGAGGTGGAATGAGCAGTTCTTC. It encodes CASSPRGATGVRWNEQFF.

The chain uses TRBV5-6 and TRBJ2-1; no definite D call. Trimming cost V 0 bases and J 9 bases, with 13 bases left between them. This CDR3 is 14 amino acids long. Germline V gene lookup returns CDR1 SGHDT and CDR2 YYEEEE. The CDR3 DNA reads TGTGCCAGCAGCTTGGGCCGTCGCTCCAGTGAGCAGTTCTTC. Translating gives CASSLGRRSSEQFF.

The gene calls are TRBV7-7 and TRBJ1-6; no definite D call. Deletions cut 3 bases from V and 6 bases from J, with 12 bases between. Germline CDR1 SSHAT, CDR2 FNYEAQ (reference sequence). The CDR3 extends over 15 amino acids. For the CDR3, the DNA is TGTGCCAGCAGCTTCGTGGGTTGCCCTAATTCACCCCTCCACTTT. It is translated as CASSFVGCPNSPLHF. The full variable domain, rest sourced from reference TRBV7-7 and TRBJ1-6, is GAGVSQSPRYKVTKRGQDVTLRCDPISSHATLYWYQQALGQGPEFLTYFNYEAQPDKSGLPSDRFSAERPEGSISTLTIQRTEQRDSAMYRCASSFVGCPNSPLHFGNGTRLTVT.

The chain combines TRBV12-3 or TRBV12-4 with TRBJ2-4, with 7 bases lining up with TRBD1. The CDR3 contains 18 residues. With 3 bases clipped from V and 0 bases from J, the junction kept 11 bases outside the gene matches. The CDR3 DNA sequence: TGTGCCAGCAGTTTCGGAGACAGGGTACAACTAGCCAAAAACATTCAGTACTTC. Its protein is CASSFGDRVQLAKNIQYF.

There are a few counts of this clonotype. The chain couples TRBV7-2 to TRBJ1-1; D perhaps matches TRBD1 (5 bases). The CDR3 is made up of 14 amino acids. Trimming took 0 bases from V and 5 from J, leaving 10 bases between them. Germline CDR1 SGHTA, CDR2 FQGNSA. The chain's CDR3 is CASSLAGGGTEAFF. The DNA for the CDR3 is TGTGCCAGCAGCTTAGCCGGGGGAGGAACTGAAGCTTTCTTT.

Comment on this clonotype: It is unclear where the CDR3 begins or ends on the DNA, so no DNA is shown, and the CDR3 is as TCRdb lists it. The CDR3 here is CASSHGRATPGSCFF. V and J are TRBV4-1 and TRBJ2-2; TRBD2, the D gene given by the table, was not confirmed from the DNA. The germline V gene has CDR1 MGHRA and CDR2 YSYEKL. The CDR3 is 15 amino acids in total, end residues counted.

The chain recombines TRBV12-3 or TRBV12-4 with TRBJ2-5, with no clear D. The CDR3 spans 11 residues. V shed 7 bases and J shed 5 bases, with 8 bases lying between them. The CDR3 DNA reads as TGTGCCAGCACCGATAAGGAGACCCAGTACTTC. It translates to CASTDKETQYF.

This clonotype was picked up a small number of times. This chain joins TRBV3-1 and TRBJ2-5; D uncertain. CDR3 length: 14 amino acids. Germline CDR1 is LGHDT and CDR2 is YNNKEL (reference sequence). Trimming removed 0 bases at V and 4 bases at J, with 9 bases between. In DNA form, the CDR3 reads TGTGCCAGCAGCCAAGACCCCAACCCAGAGACCCAGTACTTC. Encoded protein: CASSQDPNPETQYF.

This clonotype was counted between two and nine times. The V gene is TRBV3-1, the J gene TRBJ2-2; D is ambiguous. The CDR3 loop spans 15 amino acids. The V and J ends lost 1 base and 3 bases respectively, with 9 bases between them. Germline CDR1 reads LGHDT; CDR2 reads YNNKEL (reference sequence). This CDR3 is CASSQVVVDTGELFF. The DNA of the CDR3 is TGTGCCAGCAGCCAAGTGGTGGTAGACACCGGGGAGCTGTTTTTT.

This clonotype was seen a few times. The CDR3, as DNA: TGTGCCAGCAGTTTAGCTGTGCCAGCGAACACCGGGGAGCTGTTTTTT. Its translation: CASSLAVPANTGELFF. The chain has TRBV12-3 or TRBV12-4 and TRBJ2-2; D gene uncertain. The V end lost 0 bases, the J end lost 0 bases, and 8 bases lay between the germline ends. There are 16 residues in the CDR3.

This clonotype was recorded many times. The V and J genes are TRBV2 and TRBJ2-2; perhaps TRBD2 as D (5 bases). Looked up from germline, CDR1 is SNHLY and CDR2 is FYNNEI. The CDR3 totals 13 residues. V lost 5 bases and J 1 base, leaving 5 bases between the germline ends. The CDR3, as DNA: TGTGCCAGCAGTCGGGAGAACACCGGGGAGCTGTTTTTT. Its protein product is CASSRENTGELFF.